The rows below give T cell receptor beta chains drawn from one sample of a study of identical twins. One entry per CDR3 protein results from TCRdb running MiXCR on the 5' RACE reads. The sample includes hundreds of thousands of distinct CDR3 sequences, 24% of them seen just once. These data are also associated with another study on T cells expressing NK-cell markers.

Sequencing was done on a sample of CD4+ T cells sorted from blood. The receptors stem from a woman between 18 and 29 years old in good health. Both conserved end residues are part of each CDR3. The order of the fields is J gene, D gene, clone size, V gene, CDR3 DNA, CDR3 protein. The D gene is left open where the match is weak. Some rows mark clone size as missing; the rest say once, few, many or name a class of expanded clone.

j_call: TRBJ1-1
d_call: NA
clone_size: NA
v_call: TRBV10-3
cdr3_nt: TGTGCCATCAGTCCTGTTGGCGGCAGTGGTGCTTTCTTT
cdr3_aa: CAISPVGGSGAFF

j_call: TRBJ2-3
d_call: TRBD1
clone_size: few
v_call: TRBV20-1
cdr3_nt: TGCAGTGCTAGCCAACGACAGGGGAGAAGCACAGATACGCAGTATTTT
cdr3_aa: CSASQRQGRSTDTQYF

j_call: TRBJ1-2
d_call: TRBD1
clone_size: many
v_call: TRBV25-1
cdr3_nt: TGTGCCAGCAGTGAAAGTCAGGGGGCGGCCTATGGCTACACCTTC
cdr3_aa: CASSESQGAAYGYTF

j_call: TRBJ2-1
d_call: TRBD2
clone_size: many
v_call: TRBV6-2/TRBV6-3
cdr3_nt: TGTGCCAGCAGTTCGGGACTAGCGGGGTACAATGAGCAGTTCTTC
cdr3_aa: CASSSGLAGYNEQFF

j_call: TRBJ2-4
d_call: NA
clone_size: NA
v_call: TRBV7-2
cdr3_nt: TGTGCCAGCAGCCAGGAAGGGACATTCGAGGCAAACATTCAGTACTTC
cdr3_aa: CASSQEGTFEANIQYF

j_call: TRBJ2-4
d_call: NA
clone_size: few
v_call: TRBV27
cdr3_nt: TGTGCCAGCAGTTTGCGGGGGCCTACCAAAAACATTCAGTACTTC
cdr3_aa: CASSLRGPTKNIQYF

j_call: TRBJ2-3
d_call: TRBD2
clone_size: NA
v_call: TRBV15
cdr3_nt: TGTGCCACCAGCAGAGATTTAAGTAGCGGGAGGACAGATACGCAGTATTTT
cdr3_aa: CATSRDLSSGRTDTQYF

j_call: TRBJ2-7
d_call: TRBD1
clone_size: few
v_call: TRBV10-3
cdr3_nt: TGTGCCATCAGGGGCGGGACAGGGATGGCCTACGAGCAGTACTTC
cdr3_aa: CAIRGGTGMAYEQYF

j_call: TRBJ2-1
d_call: NA
clone_size: NA
v_call: TRBV23-1
cdr3_nt: TGCGCCAGCAGTCACTCCGACAGGGAGGGGTACAATGAGCAGTTCTTC
cdr3_aa: CASSHSDREGYNEQFF

j_call: TRBJ1-2
d_call: NA
clone_size: NA
v_call: TRBV5-1
cdr3_nt: TGCGCCAGCAGACTCCCTCGGGTCGGACTTGGCTACACCTTC
cdr3_aa: CASRLPRVGLGYTF

j_call: TRBJ2-3
d_call: NA
clone_size: NA
v_call: TRBV20-1
cdr3_nt: TGCAGTGCTAGAGATCGGGCGGGCAGGGGAGGGTCGGGAGATACGCAGTATTTT
cdr3_aa: CSARDRAGRGGSGDTQYF

j_call: TRBJ2-1
d_call: TRBD2
clone_size: few
v_call: TRBV2
cdr3_nt: TGTGCCAGCAGAAGACTAGCCCAAGATGAGGATGAGCAGTTCTTC
cdr3_aa: CASRRLAQDEDEQFF

j_call: TRBJ2-7
d_call: NA
clone_size: NA
v_call: TRBV12-3/TRBV12-4
cdr3_nt: TGTGCCAGCACCTTTCAAGATGCCGAGCAGTACTTC
cdr3_aa: CASTFQDAEQYF

j_call: TRBJ2-2
d_call: TRBD1
clone_size: once
v_call: TRBV19
cdr3_nt: TGTGCCAGTAGCCGGGACAGGGAAGTGGCCGGGGAGCTGTTTTTT
cdr3_aa: CASSRDREVAGELFF

j_call: TRBJ1-1
d_call: NA
clone_size: NA
v_call: TRBV6-2/TRBV6-3
cdr3_nt: TGTGCCAGCAGTCCCACAGGACGGGCGAACACTGAAGCTTTCTTT
cdr3_aa: CASSPTGRANTEAFF

j_call: TRBJ1-1
d_call: NA
clone_size: few
v_call: TRBV9
cdr3_nt: TGTGCCAGCAGCCCTCTGCGAGTCGGACACGACGTGAACACTGAAGCTTTCTTT
cdr3_aa: CASSPLRVGHDVNTEAFF

j_call: TRBJ2-3
d_call: NA
clone_size: NA
v_call: TRBV7-8
cdr3_nt: TGTGCCAGCACCCCCGGGCTGGATTTTATAAATACGCAGTATTTT
cdr3_aa: CASTPGLDFINTQYF

j_call: TRBJ2-1
d_call: NA
clone_size: NA
v_call: TRBV6-1
cdr3_nt: TGTGCCAGCAGATTCGGAGCTTTCAATGAGCAGTTCTTC
cdr3_aa: CASRFGAFNEQFF

j_call: TRBJ2-1
d_call: NA
clone_size: NA
v_call: TRBV12-3/TRBV12-4
cdr3_nt: TGTGCCAGCAGTTCGCGAATGAGGGTGGAGCAGTTCTTC
cdr3_aa: CASSSRMRVEQFF

j_call: TRBJ2-7
d_call: NA
clone_size: NA
v_call: TRBV7-2
cdr3_nt: TGTGCCAGCAGCTTTTGGGGGGACTACGAGCAGTACTTC
cdr3_aa: CASSFWGDYEQYF

j_call: TRBJ2-1
d_call: NA
clone_size: NA
v_call: TRBV2
cdr3_nt: TGTGCCAGCAGGTCCGGGGCCCCGGTTCAGTTCTTC
cdr3_aa: CASRSGAPVQFF

j_call: TRBJ2-1
d_call: TRBD1
clone_size: NA
v_call: TRBV6-5
cdr3_nt: TGTGCCAGCAGTTACCTCGGGACAGGGATTACACTGTCTCAGTTCTTC
cdr3_aa: CASSYLGTGITLSQFF

j_call: TRBJ2-5
d_call: TRBD2
clone_size: NA
v_call: TRBV7-2
cdr3_nt: TGTGCCAGCAGCTTATTAGGCGGGAGGGCCGGTGAGACCCAGTACTTC
cdr3_aa: CASSLLGGRAGETQYF

j_call: TRBJ1-1
d_call: TRBD1
clone_size: NA
v_call: TRBV29-1
cdr3_nt: TGCAGCGTTGAGACAGGGTTGGGCACTGAAGCTTTCTTT
cdr3_aa: CSVETGLGTEAFF

j_call: TRBJ1-6
d_call: TRBD1
clone_size: few
v_call: TRBV6-5
cdr3_nt: TGTGCCAGCAGTTACGGGACAGGGAATTCACCCCTCCACTTT
cdr3_aa: CASSYGTGNSPLHF

j_call: TRBJ2-4
d_call: NA
clone_size: NA
v_call: TRBV5-1
cdr3_nt: TGCGCCAGCAGCACGGGGCCCAAAAACATTCAGTACTTC
cdr3_aa: CASSTGPKNIQYF

j_call: TRBJ2-7
d_call: NA
clone_size: many
v_call: TRBV12-3/TRBV12-4
cdr3_nt: TGTGCCAGCAGTTTTAGTGGGAGGGAGCAGTACTTC
cdr3_aa: CASSFSGREQYF

j_call: TRBJ2-5
d_call: NA
clone_size: NA
v_call: TRBV20-1
cdr3_nt: TGCAGTGCTAGAGATAGAGGGGTGGAGACCCAGTACTTC
cdr3_aa: CSARDRGVETQYF

j_call: TRBJ2-4
d_call: NA
clone_size: NA
v_call: TRBV3-1
cdr3_nt: TGTGCCAGCAGCCAATCGGGAGCCAAAAACATTCAGTACTTC
cdr3_aa: CASSQSGAKNIQYF

j_call: TRBJ2-7
d_call: NA
clone_size: few
v_call: TRBV20-1
cdr3_nt: TGCAGTGCTTACCGACGTGGATCCTACGAGCAGTACTTC
cdr3_aa: CSAYRRGSYEQYF

j_call: TRBJ1-4
d_call: NA
clone_size: NA
v_call: TRBV7-2
cdr3_nt: TGTGCCAGCAGTCCCACACAGGGCATTAATGAAAAACTGTTTTTT
cdr3_aa: CASSPTQGINEKLFF

j_call: TRBJ2-7
d_call: TRBD1
clone_size: few
v_call: TRBV7-2
cdr3_nt: TGTGCCAGCAGCTTAGCGTGGCAGGGGGCCTACGAGCAGTACTTC
cdr3_aa: CASSLAWQGAYEQYF

j_call: TRBJ1-1
d_call: TRBD1
clone_size: many
v_call: TRBV12-3/TRBV12-4
cdr3_nt: TGTGCCAGCAGCCGAGACAGGGTGATAACTGAAGCTTTCTTT
cdr3_aa: CASSRDRVITEAFF

j_call: TRBJ1-1
d_call: TRBD1
clone_size: NA
v_call: TRBV29-1
cdr3_nt: TGCAGGATCCAATACAGGGGGGACACTGAAGCTTTCTTT
cdr3_aa: CRIQYRGDTEAFF

j_call: TRBJ2-1
d_call: NA
clone_size: few
v_call: TRBV10-3
cdr3_nt: TGTGCCATCAGTGAGTCGGATGAGCAGTTCTTC
cdr3_aa: CAISESDEQFF